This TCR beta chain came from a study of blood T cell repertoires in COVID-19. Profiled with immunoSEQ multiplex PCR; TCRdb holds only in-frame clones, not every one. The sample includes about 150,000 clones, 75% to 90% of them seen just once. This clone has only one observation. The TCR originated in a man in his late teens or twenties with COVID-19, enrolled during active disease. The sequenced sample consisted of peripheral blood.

This CDR3 reads CASSPGGTGELFF. As DNA, the CDR3 is TGTGCCAGCAGCCCGGGGGGCACCGGGGAGCTGTTTTTT. The rearrangement links TRBV11-2 to TRBJ2-2; 7 bases align to TRBD2. Germline CDR1 SGHAT, CDR2 FQNNGV. The V and J ends lost 5 bases and 4 bases, in that order; junction bases with no gene match: 1. The CDR3 covers 13 residues.